This entry describes one T cell receptor (beta chain). A much larger clone is a single base away; this may be a read error. One entry per CDR3 protein, called by TCRdb with MiXCR from the multiplex PCR reads. The repertoire has under 350,000 distinct CDR3 sequences, more than 30% of them found once; the top ten carry over 0.95%. The lymph nodes were axillary draining lymph nodes from breast cancer patients. CDR1 is MNHEY, CDR2 SVGAGI, per germline. The CDR3 consists of 16 residues. This specimen belongs to a study of breast tumors, draining lymph nodes, adjacent tissues. Sequenced input: axillary lymph node tissue. This chain uses TRBV6-5 with TRBJ2-7, with 9 bases fitting TRBD2. The clonotype comes from a female donor with breast cancer. Some clones in this sample may be carry-over from other donors' samples. The chain's CDR3 is CASSHSRLAGLGEQYF. The DNA of the CDR3 is TGTGCCAGCAGTCACTCGAGGCTAGCGGGACTGGGCGAGCAGTACTTC.